The T cell receptor beta chain under discussion was sequenced for a study of graft-versus-host responses after intestinal transplantation (dated by TCRdb to the early 2020s). Looking at the study overall: The transplants that recipients received were multivisceral, liver-intestinal, or isolated intestinal. All recipients received anti-thymocyte globulin induction followed by maintenance tacrolimus and steroids for approximately 3 years. Graft-versus-host and host-versus-graft alloreactive T cell clones were tracked in the graft, circulation and bone marrow after intestinal transplantation using bulk TCR-beta CDR3 sequencing. Alloreactive clones were identified by sequencing pre-transplant mixed lymphocyte reaction products and comparing them with unstimulated pre-transplant donor and recipient T cells. The cohort enrolled 24 intestinal transplant recipients, one of whom was a retransplant, and a few patients without pretransplant specimens were excluded. A peak of at least 4% donor T cells among recipient peripheral blood mononuclear cells was the definition used for donor T cell macrochimerism. Samples from a few later patients were sequenced in-house on an Illumina MiSeq with MiXCR processing rather than by the commercial service. Results the study describes overall, beyond this receptor: The relatively low number and heterogeneity of intestinal transplant patients limited the conclusions. GvH clones turned up in recipient bone marrow, with some appearing earlier in ileal mucosa or blood, a pattern consistent with an intestinal mucosal origin. In the allografts of patients with donor T cell macrochimerism, GvH to HvG T cell clonal ratios were high. Peak levels of circulating GvH clones were associated with declines in HvG clones early after transplant.

Library creation used the immunoSEQ multiplex PCR assay. High-throughput TCR-beta CDR3 sequencing of genomic DNA from most patients was performed by Adaptive Biotechnologies. In the original analysis: TCR sequencing data for over 15 patients were retrieved from Adaptive's ImmunoSEQ software; three other patients were processed with MiXCR and VDJtools. CDR3 nucleotide sequences shared between donor and recipient were removed because the origin of such sequences could not be assigned. At least 2-fold expansion over unstimulated cells and a minimum CFSE-low frequency of 0.002% (template counts) or 0.001% (read counts) were required for clones to be classified as alloreactive. A clone was considered mappable if detected in the sequenced pre-transplant spleen, lymph node, or MLR CFSE-low populations of the donor or recipient. Cumulative frequency of alloreactive clones was calculated as a percentage of all sequences weighted by copy number. TCRdb took this table from immuneACCESS and kept in-frame rearrangements with V and J called. Such tables lack part of the clones; where checked against another copy, unresolved V genes explain under half of the gap, and the rest is unexplained. The V and J calls and clone size come from that table; D and trimming were worked out from the DNA. The sample records roughly 50,000 clones, more than 80% of which are singletons. The ten largest account for roughly 5.5% of the sample.

With respect to this clone: The antigen it binds to is not known. Per-base quality was not reported, and no clone a single base away is much larger than it.

The CDR3 runs 19 amino acids, cysteine and phenylalanine included. Only the CDR3 DNA is retained, 57 bases long and in frame from the first base. In the first month after transplant, blood samples were collected up to 4 times, and after that at least monthly when available. This specimen was PBMCs, taken 650 to 670 days after intestinal transplant. This TCR was sampled from a human patient who received an intestinal transplant, so some T cells may come from the graft donor. Here the chain combines TRBV12-2 and TRBJ1-5. TRBV12-2 is annotated as a pseudogene. DNA sequence: TGTGCAAGTCGCTTTGATCGGGGATCCGGTAACAGTCCAATCGCGCCCCAGCATTTT. It specifies CASRFDRGSGNSPIAPQHF.